This is a list of T cell receptor beta chains from one sample in a study of blood T cell repertoires in COVID-19. Sequencing was performed with immunoSEQ multiplex PCR; in TCRdb, only in-frame clones are kept and a portion is missing. Seen here are approximately 140,000 clones, approximately 87% observed once, and the top ten hold 3.9%. Material: PBMCs or T cells enriched from blood (not recorded which). All receptors derive from a man aged 45 to 65 in a cohort exposed to, infected with or recovered from COVID-19 (not recorded which). CDR3s include the opening cysteine and the closing phenylalanine or tryptophan. The order of the fields is clone size, J gene, D gene, V gene, CDR3 DNA, CDR3 protein. The D gene is left open where the match is weak. A clone size is listed for some rows: how often the clone was seen (once, few, many), or a class if it is expanded.

>.|TRBJ1-2|TRBD1|TRBV6-5
TGTGCCAGCTCCCGAACAGGGGACGGTCTCTATGGCTACACCTTC
CASSRTGDGLYGYTF
>.|TRBJ1-3|.|TRBV29-1
TGCAGCGTTGAAAGCACAGGGATTAATTCTGGAAACACCATATATTTT
CSVESTGINSGNTIYF
>few|TRBJ1-6|TRBD1|TRBV12-3/TRBV12-4
TGTGCCAGCAGCGCAGGGGGAGATTCACCCCTCCACTTT
CASSAGGDSPLHF
>.|TRBJ1-4|.|TRBV7-9
TGTGCCAGCAGCTTCCTCGGTAGCGGGGTATTAGGGGATGAAAAACTGTTTTTT
CASSFLGSGVLGDEKLFF
>.|TRBJ1-3|TRBD1|TRBV7-2
TGTGCCAGCAGCCTGACAGGGGGAAGCGGAAACACCATATATTTT
CASSLTGGSGNTIYF
>.|TRBJ1-5|.|TRBV4-1
TGCGCCAGCAGCCAAGATCAGGGGATGACGCCCCAGCATTTT
CASSQDQGMTPQHF
>.|TRBJ1-4|.|TRBV2
TGTGCCAGCAGGGCAATGGTGACAACTAATGAAAAACTGTTTTTT
CASRAMVTTNEKLFF
>.|TRBJ2-5|.|TRBV5-1
TGCGCCAGCAGCTCGGGACACTTGCAAGAGACCCAGTACTTC
CASSSGHLQETQYF
>.|TRBJ1-5|TRBD1|TRBV3-1/TRBV3-2
TGTGCCAGCAGCCAAGGGGCAGGGGGGCAGCCCCAGCATTTT
CASSQGAGGQPQHF
>.|TRBJ1-5|TRBD1|TRBV2
TGTGCCAGCAGTTCCGCCCAGGGGGCGTCTCGGAGCAATCAGCCCCAGCATTTT
CASSSAQGASRSNQPQHF
>.|TRBJ1-2|.|TRBV7-9
TGTGCCAGCAGCTCTACCGGGTTTTCTAACTATGGCTACACCTTC
CASSSTGFSNYGYTF
>.|TRBJ2-7|TRBD1|TRBV4-1
TGCGCCAGCAGCCAAGTCCGGACAGGAGACGAGCAGTACTTC
CASSQVRTGDEQYF
>.|TRBJ2-5|TRBD2|TRBV27
TGTGCCAGCAGCCCAGGGTCGGGAGGTAAAGAGACCCAGTACTTC
CASSPGSGGKETQYF
>.|TRBJ1-4|TRBD1|TRBV5-4
TGTGCCAGCAGCTCTCAGGGGGCGAGCGAAAAACTGTTTTTT
CASSSQGASEKLFF
>few|TRBJ1-1|.|TRBV7-2
TGTGCCCGGACCCGACAGCAAGTCACTGAAGCTTTCTTT
CARTRQQVTEAFF
>.|TRBJ1-5|TRBD1|TRBV30
TGTGCCTGGAGTACCACAGGGGAGCAGCCCCAGCATTTT
CAWSTTGEQPQHF
>.|TRBJ2-7|.|TRBV7-8
TGTGCCAGCAGCCGCGACAGAACCTACGAGCAGTACTTC
CASSRDRTYEQYF
>.|TRBJ1-1|.|TRBV28
TGTGCCAGCAGTCTCTATCGGGAAGCTTTCTTT
CASSLYREAFF
>.|TRBJ2-1|.|TRBV19
TGTGCCAGTAACGTTGGGCGGGGCAATGAGCAGTTCTTC
CASNVGRGNEQFF
>.|TRBJ1-1|.|TRBV6-6
TGTGCCAGCAGTTACCGAAACAGGGCCGGGGACACTGAAGCTTTCTTT
CASSYRNRAGDTEAFF
>.|TRBJ2-3|TRBD2|TRBV5-1
TGCGCCAGCAGCCCTTTAGGGGGGACTAGCGGGACAGATACGCAGTATTTT
CASSPLGGTSGTDTQYF
>.|TRBJ1-5|.|TRBV10-1
TGCGCCAGCAGTGAGGAGAAGGGGCGTGCCCCCCCGGGCCAGCCCCAGCATTTT
CASSEEKGRAPPGQPQHF
>.|TRBJ2-1|TRBD2|TRBV6-5
TGTGCCACCCTCCAGCGATTTCTAGCGGGAGGGCCAGAGTTCTTC
CATLQRFLAGGPEFF
>.|TRBJ2-1|TRBD2|TRBV7-3
TGTGCCAGCAGCTTAAGTGGGAGGGGATCAGATGAGCAGTTCTTC
CASSLSGRGSDEQFF
>many|TRBJ1-3|.|TRBV7-8
TGTGCCAGCAGTTACGGGTCCCAGGGAAACACCATATATTTT
CASSYGSQGNTIYF
>.|TRBJ2-4|TRBD2|TRBV2
TGTGCCAGCAGGGAAAGGGCTAGCGGGGTACTAGCCAAAAACATTCAGTACTTC
CASRERASGVLAKNIQYF
>.|TRBJ1-2|.|TRBV2
TGTGCCAGCACCATAGAACAGGTGACTAACTATGGCTACACCTTC
CASTIEQVTNYGYTF
>few|TRBJ1-1|.|TRBV11-3
TGTGCCAGCAGCTTAGGAGGCGCGAAGAACACTGAAGCTTTCTTT
CASSLGGAKNTEAFF
>.|TRBJ2-7|TRBD2|TRBV13
TGTGCCAGCAGCTTAGAAGGACTAGCGGAACCTTCGAGGGAGCAGTACTTC
CASSLEGLAEPSREQYF
>.|TRBJ1-5|TRBD1|TRBV10-1
TGCGCCAGCAGCTTCGACAGGGATAGTTTGGGCAATCAGCCCCAGCATTTT
CASSFDRDSLGNQPQHF
>.|TRBJ1-6|.|TRBV3-1/TRBV3-2
TGTGCCAGCAGCCCCGGGGGGGGAGCCTCACCCCTCCACTTT
CASSPGGGASPLHF
>.|TRBJ2-7|TRBD2|TRBV7-9
TGTGCCAGCAGCTTAGAACCACTAGCGGGGGGCGCCTACGAGCAGTACTTC
CASSLEPLAGGAYEQYF
>.|TRBJ2-7|.|TRBV21-1
TGTGCCAGCAGCAAGGGGAGGGCCCTCTCCTCCTACGAGCAGTACTTC
CASSKGRALSSYEQYF
>.|TRBJ2-2|.|TRBV11-2
TGTGCCAGCAGCGGTGACTGGTACGGGGAGCTGTTTTTT
CASSGDWYGELFF
>.|TRBJ2-3|TRBD2|TRBV27
TGTGCCAGCAGTCCGCCGGGGGGGTACGCAGATACGCAGTATTTT
CASSPPGGYADTQYF
>.|TRBJ2-5|.|TRBV3-1/TRBV3-2
TGTGCCAGCAGCCCTGACAGAGCCCTAACGTACCAAGAGACCCAGTACTTC
CASSPDRALTYQETQYF
>.|TRBJ2-5|TRBD2|TRBV4-1
TGCGCCAGCAGCCAAGAACCTAGCGGGAGTGTCGGAGAGACCCAGTACTTC
CASSQEPSGSVGETQYF
>.|TRBJ1-2|TRBD1|TRBV19
TGTGCCAGTAGTTTGGGACAGGGGACTAACTATGGCTACACCTTC
CASSLGQGTNYGYTF
>.|TRBJ2-1|TRBD2|TRBV7-3
TGTGCCAGCAGCATTAGCGGGCCCTACAATGAGCAGTTCTTC
CASSISGPYNEQFF
>.|TRBJ1-5|.|TRBV19
TGTGCCATCCTCAACGGGCGGAGGGGTTGGAATCAGCCCCAGCATTTT
CAILNGRRGWNQPQHF
>.|TRBJ2-3|TRBD1|TRBV18
TGTGCCAGCTCACCACGTGGACAGGGGGCTTCGCCAGATACGCAGTATTTT
CASSPRGQGASPDTQYF